Each of the 27 T cell receptor beta chains below was sequenced from the same sample in a study of Ad26.COV2.S vaccination and SARS-CoV-2 variants. Treatment noted: around 19 received Ad26.COV2.S at low or high dose, single or two shots; several received placebo; per-sample allocation not given. Day 63 after the first vaccine or placebo injection was the time point for sampling. Produced via immunoSEQ multiplex PCR; TCRdb's table is partial and in-frame only. The sample carries 200,000 to 300,000 clones, around nine tenths recorded once. The sample consisted of peripheral blood, taken in a trial of Ad26.COV2.S vaccine versus placebo. These TCRs come from a person between 18 and 65 years old who received the Ad26.COV2.S COVID-19 vaccine or a placebo.

The chain uses TRBV7-8 and TRBJ2-5, with 8 bases lining up with TRBD2. Germline values: CDR1 SGHVS, CDR2 FQNEAQ. The CDR3 sequence is 14 residues long. The J segment lost 7 bases and the V segment lost 5 bases, leaving 9 bases of the junction unmatched. DNA for the CDR3: TGTGCCAGCAGCAGAAGCGCGGGGGGTGGGACCCAGTACTTC. It specifies CASSRSAGGGTQYF.

This clone was counted only a few times. CDR3 region: CASSETGLNTEAFF. CDR3 bases: TGCGCCAGCAGTGAGACAGGATTGAACACTGAAGCTTTCTTT. The chain links TRBV10-2 to TRBJ1-1, with a possible D match to TRBD1 (5 bases). Germline-derived CDR1 and CDR2 are WSHSY and SAAADI. Trimming left V 2 bases short and J 0 bases short, with 7 bases between. The CDR3 consists of 14 residues.

This clone was picked up a small number of times. The V call is TRBV19, the J call TRBJ1-1, with a tentative D call TRBD1 (5 bases). This CDR3 contains 14 residues. Germline V CDR1 and CDR2: LNHDA, SQIVND (reference sequence). Deletions cut 6 bases from V and 1 base from J, with 12 bases between. In nucleotides, the CDR3 is TGTGCCAGTAGGCGTCCGGGGGGGAACACTGAAGCTTTCTTT. Translating it yields CASRRPGGNTEAFF.

This clone was seen a single time. The V and J genes are TRBV5-6 and TRBJ2-7; 12 bases align to TRBD1. Germline values: CDR1 SGHDT, CDR2 YYEEEE. The V and J ends lost 6 bases and 5 bases, in that order; junction bases with no gene match: 6. The CDR3 length is 14 residues. The CDR3 sequence: CASNGDRGLDEQYF. As DNA, the CDR3 is TGTGCCAGCAACGGGGACAGGGGGCTCGACGAGCAGTACTTC.

The V call is TRBV7-3, the J call TRBJ2-1; 9 bases align to TRBD2. Germline V gives CDR1 SGHTA, CDR2 FQGTGA. CDR3 length: 17 amino acids. V was clipped by 0 bases and J by 0 bases; unmatched bases: 3. CDR3 amino acids: CASSLTSGGSSYNEQFF. DNA of the CDR3: TGTGCCAGCAGCTTAACTAGCGGGGGTTCCTCCTACAATGAGCAGTTCTTC.

The chain uses TRBV6-5 and TRBJ2-1; 10 bases line up with TRBD2. Trimming cost V 6 bases and J 9 bases; bases outside gene matches: 5. This CDR3 is 13 amino acids long. Looked up from germline, CDR1 is MNHEY and CDR2 is SVGAGI. This CDR3 is CASSLTSGFEQFF. DNA of the CDR3: TGTGCCAGCAGCCTGACTAGCGGGTTTGAGCAGTTCTTC.

V gene TRBV5-8 combines with J gene TRBJ2-7, with a possible D match to TRBD2 (5 bases). The V gene lost 0 bases and the J gene lost 5 bases, with 18 bases spanning the gap. CDR3 length: 16 amino acids. Germline CDR1 reads SGHTS; CDR2 reads YDEGEE. This CDR3 is CASSLAGHTEVNEQYF. CDR3 in DNA: TGTGCCAGCAGCTTGGCTGGGCACACGGAGGTCAACGAGCAGTACTTC.

The chain uses TRBV4-3 and TRBJ2-2; a weak D match, TRBD1 (6 bases). Germline V gene data show CDR1 as LGHNA and CDR2 as YSLEER. Trimming removed 2 bases from V and 0 bases from J, with 10 bases in between. There are 16 residues in the CDR3. The CDR3 bases are TGCGCCAGCAGCCAATCCGGGACATCGAACACCGGGGAGCTGTTTTTT. Amino acid sequence: CASSQSGTSNTGELFF.

The chain joins TRBV5-5 to TRBJ2-3, with D hard to call. With 3 bases removed from V and 4 bases from J, the gap between germline ends came to 3 bases. In germline, CDR1 is SGHKS, CDR2 YYEKEE (reference sequence). The CDR3 sequence is 11 residues long. CDR3 nucleotides: TGTGCCAGCAGCTCAGCAGATACGCAGTATTTT. Its translation is CASSSADTQYF.

Here the CDR3 DNA reads TGTGCCAGCAGCCTCAACACGGGCGGTGAAAAACTGTTTTTT. This encodes CASSLNTGGEKLFF. The chain links TRBV28 to TRBJ1-4; the D is unclear. Germline V gene sequence: CDR1 MDHEN, CDR2 SYDVKM. This CDR3 is built from 14 residues. The V gene lost 6 bases and the J gene lost 7 bases, with 15 bases spanning the gap.

The chain carries TRBV25-1 and TRBJ2-1; 8 nucleotides align to TRBD2. The germline V gene encodes CDR1 MGHDK and CDR2 SYGVNS. Trimming took 5 bases from V and 1 from J; bases not matched to a gene: 4. This CDR3 is 15 amino acids long. In DNA, the CDR3 is TGTGCCAGCAGTTCTAGCGGGCCATCCTACAATGAGCAGTTCTTC. Translation gives CASSSSGPSYNEQFF.

The chain employs TRBV18 and TRBJ1-6, with no clear D. The CDR3 sequence is 17 residues long. Germline V gene sequence: CDR1 KGHSH, CDR2 LQKENI. Trimming removed 3 bases at V and 3 bases at J, with 15 bases between. The CDR3 DNA reads as TGTGCCAGCTCACCTCCATTGGGGATGAGCTATAATTCACCCCTCCACTTT. Its translation is CASSPPLGMSYNSPLHF.

In DNA, the CDR3 is TGTGCCAGCAGTTTTCGGTTAGCGGGGAATGAGCAGTTCTTC. Translated, it gives CASSFRLAGNEQFF. This chain links TRBV27 with TRBJ2-1; TRBD2 agrees at 8 bases. CDR1 and CDR2 from the germline V gene are MNHEY and SMNVEV (reference sequence). J gave up 7 bases and V 3 bases, and 5 bases lay outside the gene matches. The CDR3 covers 14 residues.

This sequence joins TRBV6-5 and TRBJ1-2, with 8 bases identical to TRBD1. CDR3 length: 15 amino acids. Trimming cost V 6 bases and J 3 bases; bases outside gene matches: 9. CDR1 MNHEY and CDR2 SVGAGI come from the germline V gene. This CDR3 reads CASRPWTGIHYGYTF. DNA of the CDR3: TGTGCCAGCAGACCCTGGACAGGGATCCACTATGGCTACACCTTC.

V and J are TRBV3-1 (or the pseudogene TRBV3-2) and TRBJ2-5; 9 bases are a match to TRBD2. The junction had 8 bases not matched to a gene; V was cut back by 1 base and J by 5 bases. Per the germline V gene, CDR1 is LGHDT and CDR2 is YNNKEL (reference sequence). The CDR3 totals 16 residues. CDR3 nucleotides: TGTGCCAGCAGCCAAGTTCCAGCGGGAGGTTCTGAGACCCAGTACTTC. Its protein is CASSQVPAGGSETQYF.

The V gene is TRBV6-5, the J gene TRBJ1-5; D perhaps matches TRBD1 (6 bases). The CDR3 spans 15 residues. V was shortened by 10 bases and J by 1 base, with 17 bases between the two germline ends. Germline CDR1 MNHEY, CDR2 SVGAGI. The CDR3 nucleotides are TGTGCCACCCGCTTGGCAGGGGACAGCAATCAGCCCCAGCATTTT. This codes for CATRLAGDSNQPQHF.

CDR3 coding DNA: TGTGCCAGTAGTATGCCCAGACCCGGGCAAGGAGGCTACACCTTC. This encodes CASSMPRPGQGGYTF. The chain combines TRBV19 with TRBJ1-2; D is unclear. The CDR3 length is 15 residues. Germline CDR1 and CDR2: LNHDA and SQIVND (reference sequence). Trimming removed 3 bases from V and 8 bases from J, with 19 bases in between.

The chain couples TRBV24-1 to TRBJ2-1; TRBD1 aligns across 10 bases. The CDR3 runs 15 residues. Germline lookup yields CDR1 KGHDR and CDR2 SFDVKD. The trim removed 4 bases at V and 4 bases at J, leaving 3 bases unmatched. The CDR3 DNA sequence: TGTGCCACCAGTGAACCGGGACAGGGGTACAATGAGCAGTTCTTC. It codes for CATSEPGQGYNEQFF.

This clone was picked up one time. The chain carries TRBV18 and TRBJ2-7; D is ambiguous. The germline gives CDR1 KGHSH, CDR2 LQKENI. V shed 2 bases and J shed 0 bases, with 5 bases lying between them. The CDR3 is 13 amino acids. The CDR3 spells CASSPLDSYEQYF. The DNA of the CDR3 is TGTGCCAGCTCACCATTGGACTCCTACGAGCAGTACTTC. The full variable domain, with the rest looked up from reference TRBV18 and TRBJ2-7, is NAGVMQNPRHLVRRRGQEARLRCSPMKGHSHVYWYRQLPEEGLKFMVYLQKENIIDESGMPKERFSAEFPKEGPSILRIQQVVRGDSAAYFCASSPLDSYEQYFGPGTRLTVT.

V usage is TRBV9 and J usage is TRBJ2-7; either TRBD1 or TRBD2 may supply D (6 bases each). This CDR3 contains 13 residues. Looked up from germline, CDR1 is SGDLS and CDR2 is YYNGEE. Trimming took 3 bases from V and 3 from J, leaving 10 bases between them. CDR3 sequence (DNA): TGTGCCAGCAGCGGCGGGACAAACTACGAGCAGTACTTC. The encoded protein is CASSGGTNYEQYF. Full variable domain (outside the CDR3, taken from reference TRBV9 and TRBJ2-7): DSGVTQTPKHLITATGQRVTLRCSPRSGDLSVYWYQQSLDQGLQFLIQYYNGEERAKGNILERFSAQQFPDLHSELNLSSLELGDSALYFCASSGGTNYEQYFGPGTRLTVT.

The gene calls are TRBV7-9 and TRBJ1-2, with TRBD1 as a possible D gene (5 bases). Trimming stripped 2 bases from V and 5 bases from J, with 18 bases between. Germline assignment: CDR1 SEHNR and CDR2 FQNEAQ (reference sequence). The CDR3 runs 16 residues. CDR3 region: CASSLKVGSQGYGYTF. In nucleotides, the CDR3 is TGTGCCAGCAGCTTAAAAGTTGGGTCGCAGGGTTATGGCTACACCTTC.

The chain carries TRBV12-5 and TRBJ1-1, with D hard to call. The CDR3 sequence is 13 residues long. Germline V lookup: CDR1 LGHNT, CDR2 FRNRAP. The V end lost 2 bases, the J end lost 6 bases, and 10 bases lay between the germline ends. The CDR3 here is CASGLMGRAEAFF. The CDR3 DNA is TGTGCTAGTGGTTTGATGGGGAGAGCTGAAGCTTTCTTT.

This chain links TRBV7-2 with TRBJ2-4; 9 bases line up with TRBD1. In germline, CDR1 is SGHTA, CDR2 FQGNSA. This CDR3 is 14 amino acids long. Trimming at V came to 5 bases and at J to 7 bases, leaving 6 bases not matched to a gene. The CDR3 is CASSPTGGANIQYF. CDR3 DNA: TGTGCCAGCAGCCCCACAGGGGGCGCGAACATTCAGTACTTC.

This chain joins TRBV5-4 and TRBJ2-3; D ambiguous. Germline lookup yields CDR1 SGHNT and CDR2 YYREEE (reference sequence). The V gene lost 0 bases and the J gene lost 0 bases, with 8 bases spanning the gap. This CDR3 is built from 15 residues. In DNA form, the CDR3 reads TGTGCCAGCAGCTTGGAGCCGGCTAGCACAGATACGCAGTATTTT. This encodes CASSLEPASTDTQYF.

The chain has TRBV6-5 and TRBJ1-5; possible D gene TRBD1, 6 bases. Germline V lookup: CDR1 MNHEY, CDR2 SVGAGI. The CDR3 sequence is 14 residues long. Trimming cost V 8 bases and J 7 bases, with 18 bases left between them. Here the CDR3 DNA reads TGTGCCAGCCAGCGGGGGGCTCGCGGGCAGCCCCAGCATTTT. It codes for CASQRGARGQPQHF.

This sequence joins TRBV10-3 and TRBJ2-3; 7 nucleotides match TRBD1. CDR3 length: 14 amino acids. In germline, CDR1 is ENHRY, CDR2 SYGVKD. V gave up 6 bases and J gave up 3 bases; unmatched junction bases: 6. Written as DNA, the CDR3 is TGTGCCATCAGCCCCTCGACAGGGACAGATACGCAGTATTTT. Translated: CAISPSTGTDTQYF.

The rearrangement uses TRBV28 and TRBJ1-5; the match to TRBD1 covers 7 bases. In germline, CDR1 is MDHEN, CDR2 SYDVKM. The CDR3 contains 15 residues. V trimming: 1 base; J trimming: 7 bases; junction bases outside the gene matches: 7. CDR3 bases: TGTGCCAGCAGTTTATTCGTACAGGGGATACAGCCCCAGCATTTT. Amino acid sequence: CASSLFVQGIQPQHF.